The entry that follows covers one TCR beta chain sequence. The antigen remains unidentified. The sample belongs to a study of T cell responses to AZD1222 COVID-19 vaccine. This table comes from immunoSEQ multiplex PCR, and its TCRdb copy is limited to in-frame clones, with some not included. The table shows 45,000 to 60,000 clones, with about 89% occurring only once. General observations from the study: The peak T cell response came first, and repertoires were sampled only after it. Mostly white British, mostly female donors; authors suggested clonal diversity may be underestimated. Spike-specific TCR breadth and depth both grew after two AZD1222 doses. The number of AZD1222 recipients seropositive at baseline was only five or six.

This CDR3 is built from 14 residues. The germline V and J ends were trimmed by 4 bases and 2 bases, with 13 bases remaining between them. Germline V gives CDR1 SQVTM, CDR2 ANQGSEA. The sequence was collected from an adult in good health. The sample in question was peripheral blood, obtained on day 0 of AZD1222 vaccination. The chain carries TRBV29-1 and TRBJ2-3; D might be TRBD2 (5 bases). CDR3: CSVVVLRATDTQYF. In nucleotides, the CDR3 is TGCAGCGTTGTAGTGCTGCGGGCCACAGATACGCAGTATTTT.